A single sample is the source of the 2 T cell receptor beta chains below, sequenced in a study of blood T cells in healthy people across ages. The use of a sample-barcoded 5' primer and a J-beta primer mix characterized a second PCR of about 7 to 12 cycles. TCRdb redid the calling of the 5' RACE reads with MiXCR, one entry per CDR3 protein. The table lists about 810,000 distinct CDR3 sequences, under 40% of them singletons. Sequences were obtained from blood. The source is a man aged 18 to 29 in good health.

This clonotype was detected a few times. The chain couples TRBV25-1 to TRBJ1-2; D call uncertain. CDR3 length: 16 residues. V was trimmed by 3 bases and J by 6 bases, leaving 20 bases between them. CDR1 MGHDK and CDR2 SYGVNS come from the germline V gene. The chain's CDR3 is CASSDKFIPHRDGYTF. The CDR3 region has the DNA TGTGCCAGCAGTGATAAGTTCATACCACACCGGGATGGCTACACCTTC.

This clonotype occurred a few times. The rearrangement links TRBV7-2 to TRBJ1-5; no clear D gene. CDR3 length: 14 residues. The germline CDR1 and CDR2 sequences are SGHTA and FQGNSA. Trimming stripped 1 base from V and 4 bases from J, with 8 bases between. CDR3 residues: CASSLDPSNQPQHF. In nucleotides, the CDR3 is TGTGCCAGCAGCTTAGACCCCAGTAATCAGCCCCAGCATTTT.